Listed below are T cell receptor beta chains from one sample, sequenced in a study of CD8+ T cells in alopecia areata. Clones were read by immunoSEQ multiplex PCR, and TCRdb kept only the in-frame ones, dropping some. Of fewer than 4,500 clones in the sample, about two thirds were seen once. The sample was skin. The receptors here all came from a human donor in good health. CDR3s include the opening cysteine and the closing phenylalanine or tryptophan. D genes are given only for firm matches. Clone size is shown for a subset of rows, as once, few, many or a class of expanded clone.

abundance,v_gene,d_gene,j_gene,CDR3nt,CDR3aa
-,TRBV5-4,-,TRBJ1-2,TGTGCCAGCAGCCGGGACAACTATGGCTACACCTTC,CASSRDNYGYTF
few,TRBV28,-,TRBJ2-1,TGTGCCAGCAGTTTGGGAGTCAGAGGAACTAATGAGCAGTTCTTC,CASSLGVRGTNEQFF
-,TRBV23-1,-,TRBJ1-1,TGCGCCAGCAGTCGAGCGGTAGGGGTGAACACTGAAGCTTTCTTT,CASSRAVGVNTEAFF
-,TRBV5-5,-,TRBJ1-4,TGTGCCAGCAGCTTGGTGGGGTTCCGTGAAAAACTGTTTTTT,CASSLVGFREKLFF
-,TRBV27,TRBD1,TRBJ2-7,TGTGCCAGCAGGTGGACAGGGAATCGGTACGAGCAGTACTTC,CASRWTGNRYEQYF
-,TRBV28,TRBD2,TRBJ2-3,TGTGCCAGCACAATGCCTCAGGGGACTAGCGGGAGATTGGGAAATACGCAGTATTTT,CASTMPQGTSGRLGNTQYF
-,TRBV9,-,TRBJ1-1,TGTGCCAGCAGCGTAGGGGGCGCGAACACTGAAGCTTTCTTT,CASSVGGANTEAFF
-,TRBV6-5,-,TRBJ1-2,TGTGCCAGCAGTTACCTCGGCGTAAGGAACTATGGCTACACCTTC,CASSYLGVRNYGYTF
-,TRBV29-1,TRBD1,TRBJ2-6,TGCAGCGTTTTGGCCAGGGGGCTCGGGGCCAACGTCCTGACTTTC,CSVLARGLGANVLTF
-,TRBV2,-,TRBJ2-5,TGTGCCAGCAGTGCCAGTAGCGATCGAGAGACCCAGTACTTC,CASSASSDRETQYF
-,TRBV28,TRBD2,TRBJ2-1,TGTGCCAGCAGTTTAGTGGCTAGCGGGAGTCGGAATGAGCAGTTCTTC,CASSLVASGSRNEQFF
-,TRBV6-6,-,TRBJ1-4,TGTGCCAGCACCGGAACATCAACTAATGAAAAACTGTTTTTT,CASTGTSTNEKLFF
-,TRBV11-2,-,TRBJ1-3,TGTGCCAGCAGTTTCTCGGACAGCTCTGGAAACACCATATATTTT,CASSFSDSSGNTIYF
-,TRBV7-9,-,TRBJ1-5,TGTGCCAGCAGCTTAACAAATCAGCCCCAGCATTTT,CASSLTNQPQHF
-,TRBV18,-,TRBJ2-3,TGTGCCAGCTCACGTTCTAGCCCCACAGATACGCAGTATTTT,CASSRSSPTDTQYF
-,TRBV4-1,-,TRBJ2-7,TGCGCCAGCAGCTGGATCACAGGCTACTACGAGCAGTACTTC,CASSWITGYYEQYF
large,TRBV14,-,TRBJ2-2,TGTGCCAGCAGCCTCATCATGAGCGGCCTCACCGGGGAGCTGTTTTTT,CASSLIMSGLTGELFF
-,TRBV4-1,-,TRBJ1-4,TGCGCCAGCAGCCAAGATCTGGACTTCGCAACAACTAATGAAAAACTGTTTTTT,CASSQDLDFATTNEKLFF
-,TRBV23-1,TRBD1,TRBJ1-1,TGCGCCAGCAGTCAGCGAGGGGGCGGTGGTGAAGCTTTCTTT,CASSQRGGGGEAFF
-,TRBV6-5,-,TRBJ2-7,TGTGCCGCGGCCAGGCCAACCCCCTACGAGCAGTACTTC,CAAARPTPYEQYF
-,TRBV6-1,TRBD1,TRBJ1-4,TGTGCCAGCAGGCAACAGGGGGGGAGTGAAAAACTGTTTTTT,CASRQQGGSEKLFF
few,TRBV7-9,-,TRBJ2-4,TGTGCCAGCAGCTTAGGCGGCACAAGAGCCAAAAACATTCAGTACTTC,CASSLGGTRAKNIQYF
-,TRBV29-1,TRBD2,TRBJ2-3,TGCAGCGTTGAAAAGGCTAGCGGGAGATCAGATACGCAGTATTTT,CSVEKASGRSDTQYF
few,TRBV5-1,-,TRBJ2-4,TGCGCCAGCAGCTTGGGAAACAGAGCCAAAAACATTCAGTACTTC,CASSLGNRAKNIQYF
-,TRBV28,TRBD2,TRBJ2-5,TGTGCCAGCAGTTCCTTCTCCGTACTAGCGGGAGAGGAAGAGACCCAGTACTTC,CASSSFSVLAGEEETQYF
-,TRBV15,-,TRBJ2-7,TGTGCCACCAGTAGTTGGGGACCCTCCGGATTCAACTACGAGCAGTACTTC,CATSSWGPSGFNYEQYF
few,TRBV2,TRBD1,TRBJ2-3,TGTGCCAGCACGAAAGGACAGGGGGCAGAAGATACGCAGTATTTT,CASTKGQGAEDTQYF
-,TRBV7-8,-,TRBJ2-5,TGTGCCAGCAGCTTAAGCCAGGCCCACGAGCTATACTTC,CASSLSQAHELYF
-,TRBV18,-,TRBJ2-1,TGTGCCAGCTCAACTACTTCACGGGGGCACTTGGGTGAGCAGTTCTTC,CASSTTSRGHLGEQFF
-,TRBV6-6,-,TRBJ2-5,TGTGCCAGCAGTTACGAGACTAACAAAGAGACCCAGTACTTC,CASSYETNKETQYF
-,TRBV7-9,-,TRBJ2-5,TGTGCCAGCAGCTTGACGGGGGCCTTTCGGGAGACCCAGTACTTC,CASSLTGAFRETQYF
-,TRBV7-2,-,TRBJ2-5,TGTGCCAGCAGCTTAGGTGTGGGGTTGGAGACCCAGTACTTC,CASSLGVGLETQYF
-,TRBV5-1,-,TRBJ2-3,TGCGCCAGCAGCAGACGTCCTGCGGATAGCACAGATACGCAGTATTTT,CASSRRPADSTDTQYF
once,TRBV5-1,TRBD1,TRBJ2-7,TGCGCCAGCAGCGCCCAATCGGGACAGAGCTACGAGCAGTACTTC,CASSAQSGQSYEQYF
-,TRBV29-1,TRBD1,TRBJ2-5,TGCAGCGTCGTCGCTGGGGGACAGGGGTCCTGGGAGACCCAGTACTTC,CSVVAGGQGSWETQYF
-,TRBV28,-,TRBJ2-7,TGTGCCAGCAGTTTCAGGACGGTCGAGCAGTACTTC,CASSFRTVEQYF